The present TCR beta chain was sequenced within a study of shared clonotypes between healthy human individuals. Regarding this clone: Its antigen is currently unknown.

Naive CD8 cells, CD45RO-negative and positively selected for CCR7, excluded terminally differentiated effector memory CD45RA+ cells. Study outcomes and limitations: Although depth was large, rarefaction showed that sequencing of the sorted subsets was incomplete.

Here immunoSEQ multiplex PCR was the method, and the copy in TCRdb shows in-frame clones only, minus some. The data hold about 2.1 million clones, with approximately 94% observed a single time. The source is a man aged 18 to 35 in good health. Some clones in this sample may be carry-over from other donors' samples. The sequenced material came from naive CD8+ T cells from PBMCs.

This chain's CDR3 is CASSSWGSGRLGEQFF. CDR3 DNA: TGTGCCAGCAGCTCCTGGGGTAGCGGGAGATTGGGTGAGCAGTTCTTC. This rearrangement joins TRBV7-3 to TRBJ2-1; 9 nucleotides line up with TRBD2. The CDR3 totals 16 residues. V lost 4 bases to trimming and J lost 9 bases; unmatched junction nucleotides: 13. CDR1 is SGHTA and CDR2 is FQGTGA in the germline V gene. Filled out from reference TRBV7-3 and TRBJ2-1, the complete variable domain reads GAGVSQTPSNKVTEKGKYVELRCDPISGHTALYWYRQSLGQGPEFLIYFQGTGAADDSGLPNDRFFAVRPEGSVSTLKIQRTERGDSAVYLCASSSWGSGRLGEQFFGPGTRLTVL.